Presented here are 13 T cell receptor beta chains from one specimen sequenced in a study of regulatory T cells in long-lasting Graves disease. The time point denotes: persistent/refractory GD, antithyroid drugs over 5 years with positive TRAb. With RNA extracted from PBMCs as input, the TCR library was made. Libraries of TCR beta came from iRepertoire HTBI primers plus Arm-PCR of CDR3 regions. TCRdb re-called the multiplex PCR reads through MiXCR, storing one row per CDR3 protein. The repertoire holds around 450,000 distinct CDR3 sequences, with approximately 21% as singletons. The input for sequencing was peripheral blood mononuclear cells (PBMCs), taken when the disease was refractory, from a patient treated with antithyroid drugs. These receptors originate from a female donor with Graves disease.

This clonotype has at least ten counts. This rearrangement joins TRBV28 to TRBJ1-5; D gene unclear. CDR1 is MDHEN, CDR2 SYDVKM, per germline. V lost 5 bases to trimming and J lost 6 bases, with 17 bases between them. The CDR3 has 15 amino acids. CDR3 in amino acids: CASSPRTATGQPQHF. The DNA for the CDR3 is TGTGCCAGCAGTCCCCGGACGGCGACGGGTCAGCCCCAGCATTTT.

In this sample, this clonotype turned up a few times. The gene calls are TRBV19 and TRBJ1-1, with D perhaps matching TRBD1 (5 bases). V was pared by 7 bases and J by 8 bases, with 14 bases between. The CDR3 sequence is 12 residues long. Germline V CDR1 and CDR2: LNHDA, SQIVND (reference sequence). The CDR3 is CASTRNWGEAFF. Here the CDR3 DNA reads TGTGCCAGTACCAGAAATTGGGGGGAAGCTTTCTTT.

This clonotype was found many times. V is TRBV10-3 and J is TRBJ2-7; the D gene is possibly TRBD1 (5 bases). CDR1 is ENHRY and CDR2 is SYGVKD in the germline V gene. V lost 4 bases to trimming and J lost 6 bases, with 19 bases between them. The length of the CDR3 is 15 residues. CDR3 amino acids: CAISGELRVSFEQYF. CDR3 sequence (DNA): TGTGCCATCAGTGGAGAGCTCAGGGTTTCTTTCGAGCAGTACTTC.

With respect to this clonotype: A much more abundant neighbour one base away suggests this may be a read error. V is TRBV3-1 and J is TRBJ1-1; 10 nucleotides line up with TRBD1. Germline V gene data show CDR1 as LGHDT and CDR2 as YNNKEL (reference sequence). The length of the CDR3 is 12 residues. In DNA, the CDR3 is TGTGTCAGCAGCCAATCCGACAGGGGGCAACTCTTT. Protein product: CVSSQSDRGQLF. Full variable domain (remainder filled in from reference TRBV3-1 and TRBJ1-1): DTAVSQTPKYLVTQMGNDKSIKCEQNLGHDTMYWYKQDSKKFLKIMFSYNNKELIINETVPNRFSPKSPDKAHLNLHINSLELGDSAVYFCVSSQSDRGQLFGQGTRLTVV.

This clonotype was observed at least ten times. The V and J genes are TRBV20-1 and TRBJ2-5, with 8 bases lining up with TRBD1. CDR3 size: 14 residues. CDR1 is DFQATT and CDR2 is SNEGSKA in the germline V gene (reference sequence). V lost 8 bases to trimming and J lost 4 bases; unmatched junction nucleotides: 12. The CDR3 protein is CSYLGQGVAETQYF. The CDR3 nucleotides read TGCAGTTACCTTGGACAGGGAGTGGCAGAGACCCAGTACTTC.

The chain recombines TRBV11-2 with TRBJ2-1, with D perhaps being TRBD1 or TRBD2 (6 bases each). Germline V CDR1 and CDR2: SGHAT, FQNNGV. Deletions cut 6 bases from V and 4 bases from J, with 16 bases between. The CDR3 contains 15 residues. The CDR3 coding sequence is TGTGCCAGCAGAGTTGACGGGGGCCTTTACAATGAGCAGTTCTTC. Its protein product is CASRVDGGLYNEQFF.

Ten or more counts support this clonotype. The gene calls are TRBV13 and TRBJ1-2; D unresolved. The length of the CDR3 is 12 residues. Per the germline V gene, CDR1 is PRHDT and CDR2 is FYEKMQ (reference sequence). Trimming pared 5 bases from V and 7 bases from J, leaving 11 bases between. In DNA form, the CDR3 reads TGTGCCAGCAGCCAATGGCAAGGTGGCTACACCTTC. This gives the protein CASSQWQGGYTF.

This clonotype came up many times. The chain has TRBV28 and TRBJ2-7, with a tentative D call TRBD1 (5 bases). The CDR3 consists of 14 residues. V lost 1 base to trimming and J lost 2 bases, with 9 bases between them. From germline, CDR1 is MDHEN and CDR2 SYDVKM. CDR3: CASSLSTGAYEQYF. CDR3 coding DNA: TGTGCCAGCAGTTTATCTACAGGAGCCTACGAGCAGTACTTC.

The rearrangement links TRBV7-8 to TRBJ1-6; possible D gene TRBD1, 5 bases. The CDR3 has 18 residues. The V gene lost 5 bases and the J gene lost 2 bases, with 19 bases spanning the gap. CDR1 is SGHVS and CDR2 is FQNEAQ in the germline V gene. In DNA form, the CDR3 reads TGTGCCAGCAGCCTGAAGATAGGGACGAGCGCCTATAATTCACCCCTCCACTTT. Its translation: CASSLKIGTSAYNSPLHF.

This clonotype was observed a few times. The CDR3 sequence is CASSLEPQGLNYGYTF. The CDR3 DNA follows: TGCGCCAGCAGCTTGGAACCTCAGGGACTTAACTATGGCTACACCTTC. V usage is TRBV5-1 and J usage is TRBJ1-2, with a weak D call TRBD1 (5 bases). Germline CDR1 SGHRS, CDR2 YFSETQ. This CDR3 has 16 amino acids. V was cut by 0 bases and J by 1 base, with 13 bases left in between.

This clonotype has at least ten counts. This chain joins TRBV5-6 and TRBJ2-5; no definite D call. Deletions cut 1 base from V and 3 bases from J, with 13 bases between. The CDR3 length is 15 residues. Germline V lookup: CDR1 SGHDT, CDR2 YYEEEE. CDR3 bases: TGTGCCAGCAGCTTGCATAACTTCGTGAAAGAGACCCAGTACTTC. Translation gives CASSLHNFVKETQYF.

This clonotype was found many times. This chain links TRBV6-1 with TRBJ2-7; 9 nucleotides line up with TRBD1. From germline, CDR1 is MNHNS and CDR2 SASEGT. Trimming at V came to 5 bases and at J to 3 bases, leaving 14 bases not matched to a gene. CDR3 length: 17 residues. The CDR3 spells CASSNIPGQGINYEQYF. CDR3 nucleotide sequence: TGTGCCAGCAGTAACATACCGGGACAGGGAATAAACTACGAGCAGTACTTC.

A few counts support this clonotype. V is TRBV18 and J is TRBJ1-1; D ambiguous. The germline V gene encodes CDR1 KGHSH and CDR2 LQKENI. The CDR3 sequence is 13 residues long. The V and J ends lost 5 bases and 1 base respectively, with 8 bases between them. CDR3 nucleotide sequence: TGTGCCAGCTCAATCGACCGGAACACTGAAGCTTTCTTT. Residues: CASSIDRNTEAFF.